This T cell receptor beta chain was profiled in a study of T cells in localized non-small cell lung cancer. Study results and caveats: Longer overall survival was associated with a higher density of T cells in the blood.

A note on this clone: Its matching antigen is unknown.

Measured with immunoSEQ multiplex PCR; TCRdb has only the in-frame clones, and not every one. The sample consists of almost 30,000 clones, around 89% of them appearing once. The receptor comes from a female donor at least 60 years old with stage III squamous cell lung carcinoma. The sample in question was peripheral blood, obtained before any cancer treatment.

CDR3 DNA sequence: TGTGCCAGTAAACGACAAGCATCCACCGGGGAGCTGTTTTTT. Protein: CASKRQASTGELFF. The chain employs TRBV27 and TRBJ2-2; D remains unclear. CDR3 length: 14 amino acids. V shed 9 bases and J shed 4 bases, with 15 bases lying between them. Germline lookup yields CDR1 MNHEY and CDR2 SMNVEV (reference sequence).